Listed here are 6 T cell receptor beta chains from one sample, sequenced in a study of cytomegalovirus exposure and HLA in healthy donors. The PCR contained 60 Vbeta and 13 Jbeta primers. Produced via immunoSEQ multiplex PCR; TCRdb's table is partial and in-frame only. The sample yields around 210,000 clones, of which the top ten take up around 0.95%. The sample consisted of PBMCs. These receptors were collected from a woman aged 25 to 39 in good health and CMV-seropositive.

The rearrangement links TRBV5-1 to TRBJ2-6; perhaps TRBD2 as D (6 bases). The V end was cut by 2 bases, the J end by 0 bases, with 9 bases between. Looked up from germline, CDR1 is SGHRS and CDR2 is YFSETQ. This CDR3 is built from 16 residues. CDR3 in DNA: TGCGCCAGCAGCTTATCCGGGGGCTCTGGGGCCAACGTCCTGACTTTC. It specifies CASSLSGGSGANVLTF.

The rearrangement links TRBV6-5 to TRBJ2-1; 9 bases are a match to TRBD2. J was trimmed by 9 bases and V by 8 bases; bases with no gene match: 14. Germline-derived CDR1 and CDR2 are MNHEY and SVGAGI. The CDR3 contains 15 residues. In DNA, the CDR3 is TGTGCCAGCTGGAGCGCGGGAGGGCCGGAAATTGAGCAGTTCTTC. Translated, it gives CASWSAGGPEIEQFF.

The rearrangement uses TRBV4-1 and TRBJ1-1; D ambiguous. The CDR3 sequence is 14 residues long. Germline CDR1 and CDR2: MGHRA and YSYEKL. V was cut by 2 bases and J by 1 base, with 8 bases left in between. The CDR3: CASSQPAGNTEAFF. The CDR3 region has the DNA TGCGCCAGCAGCCAACCAGCAGGGAACACTGAAGCTTTCTTT.

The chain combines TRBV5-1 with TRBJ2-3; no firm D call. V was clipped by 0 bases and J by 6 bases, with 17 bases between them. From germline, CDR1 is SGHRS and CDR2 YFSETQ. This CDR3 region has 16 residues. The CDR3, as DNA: TGCGCCAGCAGCTTGGCCGACTCTCGAGCAAGGGATACGCAGTATTTT. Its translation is CASSLADSRARDTQYF.

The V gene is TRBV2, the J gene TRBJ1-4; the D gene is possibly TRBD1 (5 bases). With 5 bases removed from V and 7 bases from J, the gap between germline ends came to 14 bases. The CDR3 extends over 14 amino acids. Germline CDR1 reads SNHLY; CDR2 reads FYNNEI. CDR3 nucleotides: TGTGCCAGCAGTCCCCAGGGTAGTCCTGAAAAACTGTTTTTT. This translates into CASSPQGSPEKLFF. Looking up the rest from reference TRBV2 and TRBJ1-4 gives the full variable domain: EPEVTQTPSHQVTQMGQEVILRCVPISNHLYFYWYRQILGQKVEFLVSFYNNEISEKSEIFDDQFSVERPDGSNFTLKIRSTKLEDSAMYFCASSPQGSPEKLFFGSGTQLSVL.

The CDR3 loop is CASSGAGGRDEKLFF. In DNA, the CDR3 is TGTGCCAGCAGTGGAGCGGGGGGAAGGGATGAAAAACTGTTTTTT. This chain connects TRBV2 to TRBJ1-4; TRBD1 might be the D (5 bases). CDR3 length: 15 residues. V lost 4 bases and J 6 bases, leaving 15 bases between the germline ends. Germline assignment: CDR1 SNHLY and CDR2 FYNNEI.